Below, one T cell receptor beta chain is given with its context. Its specificity is not known. The sample is drawn from a study of a mutant IDH1 vaccine in newly diagnosed glioma. About the research overall: The treated group averaged around 40 years old and was around 62% male, about 40% female. Most patients had received both radiotherapy and temozolomide, the prior options being radiotherapy, temozolomide, or both.

V was cut by 0 bases and J by 4 bases, with 9 bases left in between. Germline V gives CDR1 SGHVS, CDR2 FNYEAQ. The CDR3 is 14 amino acids. Indicated time point: week 23, last vaccination. The vaccine gave 300 ug of a 20-mer mutant IDH1 peptide subcutaneously per dose. TCRdb's copy holds only in-frame clones and misses some; the assay was immunoSEQ multiplex PCR. This sample has 41,000 or so clones, with roughly 79% found just once. The rearrangement links TRBV7-6 to TRBJ1-2, with D possibly matching TRBD1 (5 bases). The sequence was collected from a woman aged 40 to 55 with glioma. Some clones in this sample may be carry-over from other donors' samples. Specimen: PBMCs, collected from a glioma patient whose treatment included an IDH1 peptide vaccine. The CDR3 nucleotides are TGTGCCAGCAGCTTAGCGCGGGGCCCCTATGGCTACACCTTC. It translates to CASSLARGPYGYTF. The full variable domain, completed using reference TRBV7-6 and TRBJ1-2, is GAGVSQSPRYKVTKRGQDVALRCDPISGHVSLYWYRQALGQGPEFLTYFNYEAQQDKSGLPNDRFSAERPEGSISTLTIQRTEQRDSAMYRCASSLARGPYGYTFGSGTRLTVV.